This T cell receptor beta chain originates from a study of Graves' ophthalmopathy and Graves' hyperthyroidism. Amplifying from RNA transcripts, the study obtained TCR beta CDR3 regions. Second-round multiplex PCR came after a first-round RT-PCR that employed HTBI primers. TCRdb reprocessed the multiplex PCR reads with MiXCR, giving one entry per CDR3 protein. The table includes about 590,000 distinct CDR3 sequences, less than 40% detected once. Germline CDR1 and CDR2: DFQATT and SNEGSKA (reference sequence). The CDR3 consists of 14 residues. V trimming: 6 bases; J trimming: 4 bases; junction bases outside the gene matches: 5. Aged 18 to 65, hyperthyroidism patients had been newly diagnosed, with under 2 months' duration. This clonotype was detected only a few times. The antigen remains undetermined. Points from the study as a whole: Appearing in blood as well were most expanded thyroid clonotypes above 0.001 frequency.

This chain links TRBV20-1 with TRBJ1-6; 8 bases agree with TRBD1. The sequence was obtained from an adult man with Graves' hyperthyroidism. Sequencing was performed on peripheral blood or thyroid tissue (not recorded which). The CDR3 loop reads CSAVTGEYNSPLHF. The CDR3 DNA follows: TGCAGTGCAGTGACAGGGGAATATAATTCACCCCTCCACTTT.